Included here is one T cell receptor (beta chain) sequence, with context. Looked up from germline, CDR1 is MNHEY and CDR2 is SMNVEV (reference sequence). The CDR3 loop spans 16 amino acids. Trimming at V came to 6 bases and at J to 6 bases, leaving 13 bases not matched to a gene. This entry is derived from a study of blood T cell repertoires in COVID-19. Study as a whole: Material from acute and convalescent COVID-19 was sourced from the United States, Italy and Spain.

Only in-frame clones appear in the TCRdb table, and some are missing; sequencing was by immunoSEQ multiplex PCR. The sample carries approximately 220,000 clones, 81% recorded once. The receptor comes from a woman of 80 years or more with acute or convalescent COVID-19. The chain joins TRBV27 to TRBJ2-2; 7 nucleotides match TRBD2. Sequencing input: peripheral blood. In DNA form, the CDR3 reads TGTGCCAGCAGGACTTCCGGCGCGGGAGAGTCCGGGGAGCTGTTTTTT. It yields the protein CASRTSGAGESGELFF.